One TCR beta chain is described in this entry. No antigen is known for it. Among the donors, all were healthy bone marrow donors. This specimen belongs to a study of cytomegalovirus exposure and HLA in healthy donors. The PCR contained 60 Vbeta and 13 Jbeta primers. Clones were sequenced by immunoSEQ multiplex PCR, and TCRdb holds only the in-frame ones, with some missing. The table has over 110,000 clones, around 79% seen once. Notes on the study in general: It was taken for granted in presence/absence analyses that sequencing depth across donors was roughly uniform.

The CDR3 runs to 12 residues. Sample: PBMCs. This clonotype originated in a woman in her forties or fifties in good health and CMV-seropositive. This chain uses TRBV7-5 with TRBJ1-5. TRBV7-5 constitutes a pseudogene. The chain's CDR3 is CDSERVNQPQHF. The CDR3 nucleotides read TGCGACTCGGAACGAGTCAATCAGCCCCAGCATTTT.